This T cell receptor beta chain was observed in a study of PD-1 blockade in classical Hodgkin lymphoma. Study-wide results and limits: Patients were excluded if nivolumab began under 1 year after ASCT (the autologous transplant).

Sequencing used immunoSEQ multiplex PCR; TCRdb keeps in-frame clones, though not all of them. This sample has approximately 73,000 clones, with 85% to 95% found just once. On this clone itself: Antigen unknown.

Deletions cut 4 bases from V and 2 bases from J, with 8 bases between. This CDR3 has 14 amino acids. Germline lookup yields CDR1 MRHNA and CDR2 SNTAGT. The patients all showed relapse after autologous stem cell transplantation, while their brentuximab vedotin exposure varied. Each best response was a complete response, a partial response or progressive disease. The sequence was collected from a human donor with classical Hodgkin lymphoma. This chain joins TRBV6-4 and TRBJ2-2; a weak D match, TRBD2 (5 bases). Sequenced here: peripheral blood mononuclear cells (PBMCs), sampled at baseline. CDR3 in DNA: TGTGCCAGCAGTGTCGGGATAAACACCGGGGAGCTGTTTTTT. This codes for CASSVGINTGELFF.